Each of the 21 T cell receptor beta chains below was sequenced from the same sample in a study of cytomegalovirus exposure and HLA in healthy donors. PCR primers comprised 60 Vbeta and 13 Jbeta primers. Assay used: immunoSEQ multiplex PCR; TCRdb lists only in-frame clones, some missing. The table records about 200,000 clones, around four fifths of them present only once. Sample: PBMCs. The receptors come from a woman between 40 and 55 years old in good health and CMV-seronegative.

This chain connects TRBV7-9 to TRBJ2-1, with D possibly being TRBD2 (5 bases). The germline V gene has CDR1 SEHNR and CDR2 FQNEAQ (reference sequence). V gave up 0 bases and J gave up 7 bases, with 10 bases separating them. This CDR3 spans 14 amino acids. The CDR3 DNA sequence: TGTGCCAGCAGCTTAGCGCATGAGGGTAATGAGCAGTTCTTC. As protein: CASSLAHEGNEQFF.

The chain links TRBV19 to TRBJ1-2; a weak D match, TRBD1 (5 bases). Germline V gene sequence: CDR1 LNHDA, CDR2 SQIVND (reference sequence). V lost 3 bases to trimming and J lost 2 bases, with 13 bases between them. The CDR3 length is 15 residues. As DNA, the CDR3 is TGTGCCAGTAGTATGCCCCAGGGTGAGAACTATGGCTACACCTTC. Its translation is CASSMPQGENYGYTF.

This chain joins TRBV5-8 and TRBJ2-3, with D tentatively TRBD1 (6 bases). The CDR3 consists of 16 residues. Germline CDR1 is SGHTS and CDR2 is YDEGEE. V was pared by 3 bases and J by 2 bases, with 16 bases between. The CDR3 DNA reads TGTGCCAGCAGCTCGGGGACATATCCCGCCACAGATACGCAGTATTTT. Its translation: CASSSGTYPATDTQYF.

V is TRBV27 and J is TRBJ2-7; 9 positions agree with TRBD1. V trimming: 4 bases; J trimming: 3 bases; junction bases outside the gene matches: 7. The CDR3 loop spans 15 amino acids. The V gene's germline CDR1 is MNHEY and CDR2 SMNVEV (reference sequence). CDR3: CASSSPSTGGYEQYF. DNA for the CDR3: TGTGCCAGCAGTTCCCCGTCGACAGGGGGCTACGAGCAGTACTTC.

To note about this clone: Relative to the germline gene, one junction end is altered; a read error may explain this. V usage is TRBV7-9 and J usage is TRBJ2-6; D is possibly TRBD2 (5 bases). The CDR3 length is 16 residues. Germline loops: CDR1 SEHNR, CDR2 FQNEAQ (reference sequence). As DNA, the CDR3 is TGTTCCAGCAGCTTAGTGCGGGCTTCCGGGGCCAACGTCCTGACTTTC. It codes for CSSSLVRASGANVLTF.

As concerns this clone: Its ends do not fully match the called genes, so a read error is possible. Other DNA sequences in the sample encode the same CDR3. The CDR3 DNA sequence: TGCGCCAGCTCAGGAATCCCCTACGAGCAGTACTTC. Translating it yields CASSGIPYEQYF. This chain connects TRBV2 to TRBJ2-7; D not resolved. This CDR3 region has 12 residues. CDR1 is SNHLY, CDR2 FYNNEI, per germline.

The chain links TRBV27 to TRBJ1-1, with D perhaps matching TRBD1 (5 bases). The germline V gene has CDR1 MNHEY and CDR2 SMNVEV (reference sequence). This CDR3 is 14 amino acids long. V was cut by 0 bases and J by 11 bases, with 16 bases left in between. The CDR3 DNA sequence: TGTGCCAGCAGTTTATCCCCGTCCGGCAGGGCCGCTTTCTTT. Translating it yields CASSLSPSGRAAFF.

This clone was recorded once. The chain is built from TRBV7-9 and TRBJ1-1, with a weak D call TRBD1 (5 bases). Germline lookup yields CDR1 SEHNR and CDR2 FQNEAQ (reference sequence). V shed 1 base and J shed 7 bases, with 19 bases lying between them. CDR3 length: 16 residues. This chain's CDR3 is CASSLGTGLGHGEAFF. CDR3 DNA: TGTGCCAGCAGCTTAGGGACCGGTTTGGGGCACGGTGAAGCTTTCTTT.

J is TRBJ2-1 and V is TRBV29-1; maybe TRBD2 (6 bases). The CDR3 runs 12 residues. The germline CDR1 and CDR2 sequences are SQVTM and ANQGSEA. Trimming removed 7 bases at V and 5 bases at J, with 12 bases between. Here the CDR3 reads CSGMGLHNEQFF. The CDR3 DNA follows: TGCAGCGGGATGGGACTTCACAATGAGCAGTTCTTC.

The rearrangement links TRBV11-2 to TRBJ1-5; possibly TRBD1 for D (5 bases). The CDR3 runs to 13 residues. The germline gives CDR1 SGHAT, CDR2 FQNNGV. Trimming cost V 5 bases and J 3 bases, with 8 bases left between them. The CDR3 DNA reads TGTGCCAGCAGCAGGGGCCCCAATCAGCCCCAGCATTTT. As protein: CASSRGPNQPQHF.

This rearrangement joins TRBV27 to TRBJ1-2, with a possible D match to TRBD1 (5 bases). This CDR3 is 14 amino acids long. Trimming took 2 bases from V and 7 from J, leaving 14 bases between them. Germline lookup yields CDR1 MNHEY and CDR2 SMNVEV (reference sequence). The CDR3 loop reads CASSLKGLPGGYTF. The CDR3 bases are TGTGCCAGCAGTTTAAAGGGGTTGCCGGGTGGCTACACCTTC.

The gene calls are TRBV27 and TRBJ2-1; TRBD2 aligns across 14 bases. J lost 9 bases, V lost 6 bases, and 10 bases had no gene match. The CDR3 contains 16 residues. Germline V CDR1 and CDR2: MNHEY, SMNVEV (reference sequence). The CDR3 nucleotides are TGTGCCAGCAGACGGGGACTAGCGGGAGAATTTGGTGAGCAGTTCTTC. It is translated as CASRRGLAGEFGEQFF.

The J gene is TRBJ1-5, the V gene TRBV4-1; 9 bases are shared with TRBD1. V lost 6 bases to trimming and J lost 6 bases; unmatched junction nucleotides: 15. The CDR3 runs 17 residues. From germline, CDR1 is MGHRA and CDR2 YSYEKL. The CDR3 loop reads CASSEPTGTGKGQPQHF. CDR3 nucleotides: TGCGCCAGCAGTGAACCGACCGGGACAGGGAAGGGTCAGCCCCAGCATTTT.

A word on this clone: Additional DNA sequences in this sample encode the identical CDR3. V usage is TRBV4-1 and J usage is TRBJ2-5; D possibly corresponds to TRBD2 (5 bases). CDR1 is MGHRA and CDR2 is YSYEKL in the germline V gene. The CDR3 has 15 amino acids. V lost 1 base, J lost 5 bases, and 14 bases lay in between. The CDR3 DNA is TGCGCCAGCAGCCAAGGCAGCGGTGGTGGGGAGACCCAGTACTTC. Translation: CASSQGSGGGETQYF.

The chain is built from TRBV19 and TRBJ1-1; D might be TRBD1 (6 bases). Per germline, CDR1 LNHDA and CDR2 SQIVND (reference sequence). This CDR3 has 13 residues. Trimming pared 6 bases from V and 0 bases from J, leaving 8 bases between. CDR3 region: CASRDSMNTEAFF. CDR3 sequence (DNA): TGTGCCAGTAGGGACAGCATGAACACTGAAGCTTTCTTT.

The rearrangement links TRBV5-4 to TRBJ2-7; D might be TRBD2 (5 bases). This CDR3 comprises 15 residues. CDR1 is SGHNT, CDR2 YYREEE, per germline (reference sequence). The V end lost 4 bases, the J end lost 2 bases, and 16 bases lay between the germline ends. The CDR3 region is CASSRGKALTYEQYF. The CDR3 DNA reads TGTGCCAGCAGCCGAGGGAAGGCCCTAACCTACGAGCAGTACTTC.

The rearrangement joins TRBV27 to TRBJ1-6; D might be TRBD1 (5 bases). With 7 bases removed from V and 7 bases from J, the gap between germline ends came to 17 bases. In germline, CDR1 is MNHEY, CDR2 SMNVEV (reference sequence). There are 15 residues in the CDR3. As DNA, the CDR3 is TGTGCCAGCAACCCCATTGACAGCCCCAATTCACCCCTCCACTTT. This gives the protein CASNPIDSPNSPLHF.

This rearrangement joins TRBV6-1 to TRBJ1-1; D is uncertain. Germline V gene sequence: CDR1 MNHNS, CDR2 SASEGT. CDR3 length equals 14 residues. V was cut by 1 base and J by 1 base, with 7 bases left in between. The CDR3 reads CASSEVSANTEAFF. For the CDR3, the DNA is TGTGCCAGCAGTGAAGTCAGCGCGAACACTGAAGCTTTCTTT.

The sample holds a few counts of this clone. This CDR3 is CATPWTVINEQFF. Written as DNA, the CDR3 is TGCGCCACACCCTGGACAGTAATTAATGAGCAGTTCTTC. The genes are TRBV23-1 and TRBJ2-1; D perhaps matches TRBD1 (6 bases). TRBV23-1 is treated as an ORF (open reading frame) with a function not yet certain. The V gene lost 10 bases and the J gene lost 7 bases, with 17 bases spanning the gap. CDR3 length equals 13 residues.

The chain couples TRBV9 to TRBJ2-5; 9 bases fit TRBD2. V dropped 0 bases and J dropped 1; count of bases not matched to a gene: 1. This CDR3 has 15 residues. Germline assignment: CDR1 SGDLS and CDR2 YYNGEE. In nucleotides, the CDR3 is TGTGCCAGCAGCGTAGTAGCGGGGGTCCAAGAGACCCAGTACTTC. Amino acid sequence: CASSVVAGVQETQYF.

This sequence joins TRBV5-1 and TRBJ2-2, with D maybe TRBD1 (7 bases). Trimming shortened V by 0 bases and J by 7 bases, and 13 bases separated the two germline ends. Germline loops: CDR1 SGHRS, CDR2 YFSETQ. The CDR3 spans 15 residues. CDR3 nucleotide sequence: TGCGCCAGCAGCTTGGAACAGGGGAGGAGCGGGGAGCTGTTTTTT. As protein: CASSLEQGRSGELFF.